This passage covers 16 T cell receptor beta chains from one sample sequenced in a study of Graves' ophthalmopathy and Graves' hyperthyroidism. The authors amplified TCR beta CDR3 regions from RNA transcripts. Second-round multiplex PCR came after a first-round RT-PCR that employed HTBI primers. TCRdb called the multiplex PCR reads again in MiXCR, with one record for every CDR3 protein. This table has under 250,000 distinct CDR3 sequences, about 32% appearing once. The specimen sequenced was peripheral blood. The receptors shown here come from a man aged 45 to 65 with Graves' ophthalmopathy.

This clonotype was seen ten or more times. The CDR3 nucleotides are TGTGCCAGCAGTTACGAAGACACTAACTATGGCTACACCTTC. Its translation: CASSYEDTNYGYTF. The V and J genes are TRBV6-2 or TRBV6-3 and TRBJ1-2, with D hard to call. This CDR3 contains 14 residues. From germline, CDR1 is MNHEY and CDR2 SVGEGT. Between the trimmed V and J ends, which lost 2 bases and 0 bases, there was a span of 7 bases.

Written as DNA, the CDR3 is TGTGCCTGGAGCGGAAGCGGGACAGAGACCCAGTACTTC. Its protein product is CAWSGSGTETQYF. The chain has TRBV30 and TRBJ2-5, with TRBD2 matching 7 bases. Losses at the gene ends were 3 bases for V and 4 bases for J; bases not matched to a gene: 5. Germline V gives CDR1 GTSNPN, CDR2 SVGIG (reference sequence). This CDR3 comprises 13 residues.

This clonotype was seen many times. J is TRBJ2-2 and V is TRBV20-1, with TRBD1 identical over 9 bases. There are 17 residues in the CDR3. Germline V gives CDR1 DFQATT, CDR2 SNEGSKA (reference sequence). Trimming cost V 2 bases and J 1 base; bases outside gene matches: 8. CDR3 loop: CSARRAETGGNTGELFF. The CDR3 DNA reads TGCAGTGCTAGAAGGGCTGAGACAGGGGGGAACACCGGGGAGCTGTTTTTT.

This chain uses TRBV19 with TRBJ1-1; D unclear. CDR1 is LNHDA, CDR2 SQIVND, per germline (reference sequence). The CDR3 totals 14 residues. Between the trimmed V and J ends, which lost 4 bases and 5 bases, there was a span of 14 bases. The CDR3 bases are TGTGCCAGTAGTAAGCCGACCGCTCGGACTGAAGCTTTCTTT. Its protein is CASSKPTARTEAFF.

This clonotype occurred many times. The CDR3: CAISDTSYEQYF. The CDR3 coding sequence is TGTGCCATCAGTGACACCTCCTACGAGCAGTACTTC. The gene calls are TRBV10-3 and TRBJ2-7; no clear D gene. Per the germline V gene, CDR1 is ENHRY and CDR2 is SYGVKD. CDR3 length equals 12 residues. V lost 3 bases and J lost 0, with 3 bases in between.

This clonotype was recorded many times. V is TRBV12-5 and J is TRBJ1-5; D gene unclear. From germline, CDR1 is LGHNT and CDR2 FRNRAP. V was shortened by 1 base and J by 4 bases, with 2 bases between the two germline ends. The CDR3 contains 12 residues. CDR3 protein: CASGLENQPQHF. CDR3 sequence (DNA): TGTGCTAGTGGTTTGGAAAATCAGCCCCAGCATTTT.

The chain uses TRBV5-1 and TRBJ1-1; no firm D call. Trimming cost V 3 bases and J 2 bases, with 14 bases left between them. The length of the CDR3 is 15 residues. CDR1 and CDR2 from the germline V gene are SGHRS and YFSETQ. The CDR3: CASSSQPDQNTEAFF. For the CDR3, the DNA is TGCGCCAGCAGCTCCCAACCGGACCAAAACACTGAAGCTTTCTTT.

This chain joins TRBV6-2 or TRBV6-3 and TRBJ1-2; D perhaps matches TRBD1 (6 bases). Trimming left V 2 bases short and J 8 bases short, with 18 bases between. In germline, CDR1 is MNHEY, CDR2 SVGEGT. The CDR3 covers 15 residues. CDR3 loop: CASSYAVQGIMGYTF. The CDR3, as DNA: TGTGCCAGCAGTTACGCTGTACAGGGAATTATGGGCTACACCTTC.

This rearrangement joins TRBV7-2 to TRBJ1-6; 7 nucleotides agree with TRBD1. With V trimmed by 3 bases and J by 6 bases, 5 bases remained unmatched. This CDR3 region has 15 residues. Per germline, CDR1 SGHTA and CDR2 FQGNSA. The CDR3 loop reads CASSFSGTANSPLHF. CDR3 in DNA: TGTGCCAGCAGCTTTAGCGGGACAGCTAATTCACCCCTCCACTTT.

The chain employs TRBV28 and TRBJ2-7, with 9 bases fitting TRBD1. The germline V gene has CDR1 MDHEN and CDR2 SYDVKM. Trimming cost V 7 bases and J 5 bases; bases outside gene matches: 12. CDR3 size: 15 residues. CDR3 sequence reads: CASTPEGTGTHEQYF. For the CDR3, the DNA is TGTGCCAGCACCCCGGAGGGGACAGGGACCCACGAGCAGTACTTC.

In its sample, this clonotype was seen many times. The V and J genes are TRBV3-1 and TRBJ2-5; TRBD1 agrees at 8 bases. The CDR3 spans 13 residues. The germline V gene has CDR1 LGHDT and CDR2 YNNKEL (reference sequence). V was pared by 3 bases and J by 9 bases, with 6 bases of the junction left unmatched. CDR3 region: CASSHGQGRAQYF. The CDR3 DNA reads TGTGCCAGCAGCCACGGACAGGGACGGGCCCAGTACTTC.

This clonotype was detected ten times or more. The genes are TRBV19 and TRBJ2-5, with D perhaps TRBD1 (5 bases). The V end was cut by 4 bases, the J end by 5 bases, with 8 bases between. This CDR3 is built from 12 residues. The germline V gene has CDR1 LNHDA and CDR2 SQIVND (reference sequence). The CDR3 nucleotides are TGTGCCAGTAGTACCAACAGGGAGACCCAGTACTTC. Translated, it gives CASSTNRETQYF.

There are many counts of this clonotype. The rearrangement links TRBV19 to TRBJ1-5; 10 nucleotides match TRBD1. CDR3 length: 18 amino acids. The trim removed 3 bases at V and 4 bases at J, leaving 12 bases unmatched. Germline values: CDR1 LNHDA, CDR2 SQIVND (reference sequence). Here the CDR3 DNA reads TGTGCCAGTAGTATCCTGTTGGCGCAGGACAGGGGGAATCAGCCCCAGCATTTT. Amino acids: CASSILLAQDRGNQPQHF.

The chain recombines TRBV7-8 with TRBJ2-7, with D perhaps matching TRBD2 (5 bases). The CDR3 covers 12 residues. V lost 5 bases and J 12 bases, leaving 17 bases between the germline ends. Germline CDR1 SGHVS, CDR2 FQNEAQ. CDR3 region: CASSEGPSPLYF. CDR3 nucleotide sequence: TGTGCCAGCAGCGAGGGCCCCAGCCCACTGTACTTC.

There are many counts of this clonotype. The chain has TRBV4-1 and TRBJ2-7, with no clear D. The CDR3 covers 13 residues. V was shortened by 0 bases and J by 5 bases, with 8 bases between the two germline ends. Germline V lookup: CDR1 MGHRA, CDR2 YSYEKL. In DNA, the CDR3 is TGCGCCAGCAGCCAAGATCGCCAGGACGAGCAGTACTTC. It encodes CASSQDRQDEQYF.

The count of this clonotype is one. V and J are TRBV6-2 or TRBV6-3 and TRBJ1-5; no definite D call. Deletions cut 6 bases from V and 5 bases from J, with 8 bases between. There are 12 residues in the CDR3. Germline V gene sequence: CDR1 MNHEY, CDR2 SVGEGT. DNA of the CDR3: TGTGCCAGCAGCTTGGGGTATCAGCCCCAGCATTTT. It is translated as CASSLGYQPQHF.